The clone carrying this T cell receptor (beta chain) was found many times. The antigen remains undetermined. The data are from a study of T cells after posttransplantation cyclophosphamide. Study-level results: Donor-recipient repertoire similarity was low at 1-2 months, rising over year one. TRB clonality was highly associated with recipient CMV seropositivity and reactivation. TRB overlap between skin or GI tissue T cells and blood was limited.

This CDR3 region has 16 residues. With 5 bases clipped from V and 9 bases from J, the junction kept 13 bases outside the gene matches. Germline V gene sequence: CDR1 SEHNR, CDR2 FQNEAQ (reference sequence). Repertoires were generated with immunoSEQ multiplex PCR, while TCRdb's copy carries only in-frame clones and drops some. The sample includes about 14,000 clones, none of them occurring once. A marrow graft followed busulfan-fludarabine conditioning, with cyclophosphamide on days +3 and +4. V and J are TRBV7-9 and TRBJ2-1; 10 bases align to TRBD2. The starting material was PBMCs, obtained more than 950 days after allogeneic stem cell transplant with posttransplant cyclophosphamide. The TCR originated in a female patient between 35 and 55 years old who received an allogeneic stem cell transplant from a related donor, was CMV-positive, and had no GVHD. Some T cells may be supplied by the graft donor. The CDR3 protein is CASSPPVAGGFGEQFF. Here the CDR3 DNA reads TGTGCCAGCAGCCCCCCAGTAGCGGGGGGTTTTGGTGAGCAGTTCTTC.